This TCR beta chain was captured by sequencing in a study of shared clonotypes between healthy human individuals. TCRdb's table, derived via immunoSEQ multiplex PCR, lists solely in-frame clones and lacks some. Among 2 million to 2.5 million clones, approximately 95% were seen once, and the ten largest hold more than 0.1%. The junction had 11 bases not matched to a gene; V was cut back by 8 bases and J by 4 bases. The germline gives CDR1 MNHEY, CDR2 SMNVEV (reference sequence). The CDR3 spans 14 residues. This rearrangement joins TRBV27 to TRBJ2-7, with 7 nucleotides matching TRBD1. Sequenced: naive CD4+ T cells sorted from blood. Indicated subset: CD45RA+ positively selected. The source of this sequence is a man aged 18 to 35 in good health. CDR3 sequence: CASALGRGLYEQYF. In DNA form, the CDR3 reads TGTGCCAGCGCCTTGGGCAGGGGGTTGTACGAGCAGTACTTC.